Included here is one T cell receptor beta chain sequence, with context. Here immunoSEQ multiplex PCR was the method, and the copy in TCRdb shows in-frame clones only, minus some. Seen here are 75,000 to 100,000 clones, 90% to 95% observed once, and the top ten hold roughly 2.3%. This sample is drawn from a study of T cell changes during pregnancy in multiple sclerosis. Germline values: CDR1 SGDLS, CDR2 YYNGEE. Trimming left V 4 bases short and J 0 bases short, with 11 bases between. CDR3 length: 15 amino acids. This sequence joins TRBV9 and TRBJ1-3; no reliable D call. This receptor was obtained from a female donor in good health, enrolled as a control in a pregnancy study. This material consisted of peripheral blood, taken after pregnancy. CDR3 sequence reads: CASSQRAGSGNTIYF. The DNA of the CDR3 is TGTGCCAGCAGCCAAAGAGCGGGCTCTGGAAACACCATATATTTT.